The source of this T cell receptor (beta chain) is a study of cytomegalovirus exposure and HLA in healthy donors. Broader study findings: Reportedly, diagnosis of cytomegalovirus status by the classifier showed high specificity and sensitivity. The study flagged some 170 TCR beta chains as cytomegalovirus-associated.

Points on this clone: Its antigen is unidentified.

The CDR3 is made up of 12 amino acids. V was clipped by 5 bases and J by 6 bases, with 14 bases between them. Germline assignment: CDR1 GTSNPN and CDR2 SVGIG (reference sequence). PCR was performed using 60 Vbeta and 13 Jbeta primers. TCRdb's copy holds only in-frame clones and misses some; the assay was immunoSEQ multiplex PCR. The table records 95,000 to 100,000 clones, roughly 70% of them present only once. The clonotype originates from a man over 45 in good health and CMV-seronegative. The chain recombines TRBV30 with TRBJ2-7, with a weak D call TRBD2 (5 bases). Sequenced material: PBMCs. In DNA, the CDR3 is TGTGCCTGGGATAACCCCCGGGGCGAGCAGTACTTC. Translated: CAWDNPRGEQYF.